Sequencing of this T cell receptor beta chain was carried out in a study of post-analysis software for immune sequencing data. Study-level background: Included courses were relapsing-remitting and secondary progressive multiple sclerosis; progressive-relapsing multiple sclerosis was also included. General study points: Higher frequency in patients than in controls was seen for roughly five TRBV segments, with TRBV5-6, TRBV5-1 and TRBV20-1 among them. Analysis by F measure revealed that same-batch samples clustered strongly together. Controls significantly exceeded multiple sclerosis patients in normalized Chao1 diversity.

The CDR3 is made up of 13 amino acids. The germline gives CDR1 SGHDN, CDR2 FVKESK. Trimming cost V 7 bases and J 5 bases, with 14 bases left between them. This clonotype was seen many times. What it binds is unknown. cDNA libraries of TCR beta carried unique molecular identifiers. T cells numbering about 0.95 to 10 million yielded 450,000 to 600,000 cDNA molecules. TCRdb independently ran MiXCR on the PCR reads; one entry per CDR3 protein. The sample contains a few hundred thousand distinct CDR3 sequences, 30% to 45% of which appear only once. The chain uses TRBV14 and TRBJ2-5; weak D call: TRBD2 (6 bases). The sequence came from a girl aged 5-17 years with multiple sclerosis. The specimen sequenced was blood. The CDR3, as DNA: TGTGCCAGCAACCTGCGGGATGGGGAGACCCAGTACTTC. Its translation: CASNLRDGETQYF. The entire variable domain, with the rest obtained from reference TRBV14 and TRBJ2-5, is as follows: EAGVTQFPSHSVIEKGQTVTLRCDPISGHDNLYWYRRVMGKEIKFLLHFVKESKQDESGMPNNRFLAERTGGTYSTLKVQPAELEDSGVYFCASNLRDGETQYFGPGTRLLVL.